The rows below give T cell receptor beta chains drawn from one sample of a study of cytomegalovirus exposure and HLA in healthy donors. Generated by immunoSEQ multiplex PCR, the TCRdb table keeps only in-frame clones and is missing some. This sample has 120,000 to 150,000 clones, with over 60% found just once. Sample: PBMCs. These receptors were obtained from a woman aged 25-40 years in good health and CMV-seropositive. Each CDR3 is given with its conserved first and last residue. Fields, in order: J gene, clone size, V gene, D gene, CDR3 length, CDR3 protein, CDR3 DNA. A D gene is named only where the DNA matches it firmly. Rows may omit the clone size; those that give it use once, few, many or a size class.

>TRBJ2-7|few|TRBV5-1|-|12
CASRDSSYEQYF
TGCGCCAGCAGAGACAGTTCCTACGAGCAGTACTTC
>TRBJ2-7|-|TRBV30|TRBD1|13
CACPRDRAHEQYF
TGTGCCTGTCCAAGAGACAGGGCCCACGAGCAGTACTTC
>TRBJ2-3|-|TRBV2|-|14
CAILRSVAIDTQYF
TGTGCCATCCTCAGGTCGGTAGCGATAGATACGCAGTATTTT
>TRBJ1-5|-|TRBV2|-|13
CASSVGGNQPQHF
TGTGCCAGCAGCGTAGGGGGCAATCAGCCCCAGCATTTT
>TRBJ2-1|-|TRBV11-2|TRBD2|13
CASSLEFGGEQFF
TGTGCCAGCAGCTTAGAGTTCGGGGGGGAGCAGTTCTTC
>TRBJ2-7|-|TRBV4-1|TRBD1|15
CASSRARDSGYEQYF
TGCGCCAGCAGCCGAGCCCGGGACAGCGGCTACGAGCAGTACTTC
>TRBJ2-4|few|TRBV28|-|16
CASSLMGGAAKNIQYF
TGTGCCAGCAGTTTAATGGGCGGGGCAGCCAAAAACATTCAGTACTTC
>TRBJ1-5|few|TRBV6-1|-|14
CASSGTRPDQPQHF
TGTGCCAGCAGTGGCACCAGGCCGGATCAGCCCCAGCATTTT
>TRBJ2-7|-|TRBV5-6|-|11
CASSHSYEQYF
TGTGCCAGCAGCCATTCCTACGAGCAGTACTTC
>TRBJ2-7|once|TRBV27|-|13
CASSLDPPGEQYF
TGTGCCAGCAGTTTAGACCCACCGGGGGAGCAGTACTTC
>TRBJ2-1|-|TRBV27|TRBD2|15
CASSSQREAHNEQFF
TGTGCCAGCAGTTCCCAGCGGGAGGCGCACAATGAGCAGTTCTTC
>TRBJ1-5|-|TRBV19|-|14
CALSNGQSNQPQHF
TGTGCCCTTTCTAACGGACAGAGCAATCAGCCCCAGCATTTT
>TRBJ2-3|-|TRBV7-3|TRBD1|15
CASSRGQGATDTQYF
TGTGCCAGCAGCCGTGGACAGGGGGCAACAGATACGCAGTATTTT
>TRBJ2-3|few|TRBV7-2|TRBD2|15
CASRGLAGGPDTQYF
TGTGCCAGCAGGGGGCTAGCGGGAGGGCCGGATACGCAGTATTTT
>TRBJ2-6|-|TRBV7-9|TRBD2|16
CASILAGGNWANVLTF
TGTGCCAGCATACTAGCGGGGGGAAACTGGGCCAACGTCCTGACTTTC
>TRBJ1-3|-|TRBV4-1|-|13
CASSQLLGNTIYF
TGCGCCAGCAGCCAACTACTCGGAAACACCATATATTTT
>TRBJ1-1|medium-sized|TRBV2|-|13
CASSDGGVAEAFF
TGTGCCAGCAGTGACGGCGGGGTGGCTGAAGCTTTCTTT
>TRBJ2-2|-|TRBV5-1|TRBD2|16
CASSPQTSGFSGELFF
TGCGCCAGCAGCCCGCAGACTAGCGGGTTTTCTGGGGAGCTGTTTTTT
>TRBJ2-1|-|TRBV7-9|TRBD2|15
CASTKTSGGYNVQFF
TGTGCCAGCACCAAGACTAGCGGGGGATACAATGTGCAGTTCTTC
>TRBJ2-7|-|TRBV9|TRBD1|15
CASSVTGGSSYEQYF
TGTGCCAGCAGCGTAACAGGGGGCAGTTCCTACGAGCAGTACTTC
>TRBJ1-4|-|TRBV4-1|-|16
CASSQVPPGTQEKLFF
TGCGCCAGCAGCCAAGTGCCGCCAGGGACTCAAGAAAAACTGTTTTTT
>TRBJ2-2|few|TRBV11-1|TRBD1|16
CASSIPGTGTSGELFF
TGTGCCAGCAGCATACCCGGGACAGGGACGAGCGGGGAGCTGTTTTTT
>TRBJ2-7|-|TRBV6-1|-|11
CATTQGYEQYF
TGTGCCACCACACAGGGTTACGAGCAGTACTTC
>TRBJ1-2|-|TRBV4-1|-|14
CASSQGYSTYGYTF
TGCGCCAGCAGCCAAGGATACAGTACCTATGGCTACACCTTC
>TRBJ2-7|-|TRBV5-1|TRBD2|15
CASSPPGLAGREQYF
TGCGCCAGCAGCCCCCCGGGACTAGCGGGACGCGAGCAGTACTTC
>TRBJ2-5|-|TRBV9|-|15
CASSVNAGSQETQYF
TGTGCCAGCAGCGTCAACGCGGGCTCACAAGAGACCCAGTACTTC
>TRBJ1-5|-|TRBV18|TRBD1|14
CASSPGQGYQPQHF
TGTGCCAGCTCACCGGGACAGGGGTATCAGCCCCAGCATTTT
>TRBJ2-2|-|TRBV2|TRBD2|17
CASSDLAGGVNTGELFF
TGTGCCAGCAGTGACCTAGCGGGGGGCGTAAACACCGGGGAGCTGTTTTTT
>TRBJ1-1|-|TRBV7-2|-|12
CASSLLASEAFF
TGTGCCAGCAGCTTACTCGCGTCTGAAGCTTTCTTT
>TRBJ2-7|-|TRBV5-6|TRBD1|13
CASRWGQGEEQYF
TGTGCCAGCAGATGGGGACAGGGGGAAGAGCAGTACTTC
>TRBJ2-3|-|TRBV18|TRBD1|16
CASSPDTQGYTDTQYF
TGTGCCAGCTCACCAGATACACAGGGGTACACAGATACGCAGTATTTT
>TRBJ2-5|-|TRBV4-1|TRBD2|14
CASSLTSGVETQYF
TGCGCCAGCAGCCTAACTAGCGGGGTCGAGACCCAGTACTTC
>TRBJ2-2|-|TRBV5-1|TRBD2|15
CASSPGGALTGELFF
TGCGCCAGCAGCCCCGGGGGGGCGCTCACCGGGGAGCTGTTTTTT
>TRBJ2-7|-|TRBV10-3|-|14
CATQSQGGSYEQYF
TGTGCCACCCAAAGCCAGGGCGGCTCCTACGAGCAGTACTTC
>TRBJ1-3|-|TRBV30|-|14
CAWSRGNSGNTIYF
TGTGCCTGGAGTAGGGGAAACTCTGGAAACACCATATATTTT
>TRBJ2-7|-|TRBV9|-|14
CASSPGDNSYEQYF
TGTGCCAGCAGCCCAGGTGACAATTCCTACGAGCAGTACTTC
>TRBJ2-1|-|TRBV7-2|TRBD2|17
CASSLLGGTSGYNEQFF
TGTGCCAGCAGCTTATTGGGAGGGACTAGCGGTTACAATGAGCAGTTCTTC
>TRBJ1-6|-|TRBV15|TRBD1|16
CATSRSYGTGNSPLHF
TGTGCCACCAGCAGGAGCTACGGGACAGGCAATTCACCCCTCCACTTT
>TRBJ2-2|many|TRBV10-3|TRBD2|14
CAISGTKNTGELFF
TGTGCCATCAGCGGGACTAAAAACACCGGGGAGCTGTTTTTT
>TRBJ2-3|-|TRBV6-6|TRBD2|16
CASSSRLAGRTDTQYF
TGTGCCAGCAGTTCTAGACTAGCGGGGCGCACAGATACGCAGTATTTT
>TRBJ2-1|-|TRBV4-1|TRBD1|16
CASSRIDRGADNEQFF
TGCGCCAGCAGCCGGATCGACAGGGGGGCCGACAATGAGCAGTTCTTC
>TRBJ2-2|-|TRBV6-5|-|15
CASTQRGPNTGELFF
TGTGCCAGCACCCAGCGCGGGCCGAACACCGGGGAGCTGTTTTTT
>TRBJ1-4|-|TRBV30|-|14
CAWSRSYGNEKLFF
TGTGCCTGGAGTCGGAGTTATGGTAATGAAAAACTGTTTTTT
>TRBJ2-2|few|TRBV5-5|-|13
CASSFYPPGELFF
TGTGCCAGCAGCTTCTACCCTCCCGGGGAGCTGTTTTTT
>TRBJ2-1|-|TRBV5-1|TRBD2|18
CASSLPLLAHAQVNEQFF
TGCGCCAGCAGCTTGCCTCTACTAGCGCACGCCCAGGTCAATGAGCAGTTCTTC
>TRBJ2-7|-|TRBV11-3|-|14
CASSLEFVPREQYF
TGTGCCAGCAGCTTAGAGTTTGTCCCCCGCGAGCAGTACTTC
>TRBJ1-3|-|TRBV5-6|-|14
CASTEPFSGNTIYF
TGTGCCAGCACCGAGCCCTTCTCTGGAAACACCATATATTTT